Given below is one TCR beta chain in context. No antigen is known for it. The sample belongs to a study of post-analysis software for immune sequencing data. Unique molecular identifiers were built into the TCR beta cDNA libraries. TCRdb reanalysed the PCR reads using MiXCR and keeps one entry per CDR3 protein. The table shows 430,000 or so distinct CDR3 sequences, with 30% to 40% occurring only once. Study findings and constraints: There were roughly 5 TRBV segments more frequent in patients than controls, and TRBV5-6, TRBV5-1 and TRBV20-1 were among them.

Germline trimming cut 4 bases from V and 0 bases from J; bases unmatched to any gene: 4. Germline CDR1 reads MDHEN; CDR2 reads SYDVKM. CDR3 length equals 15 residues. The specimen sequenced was blood. The sequence was collected from a girl aged 2-10 years with multiple sclerosis. The gene calls are TRBV28 and TRBJ1-1, with 8 bases matching TRBD1. The chain's CDR3 is CASSSPGQVNTEAFF. The CDR3 nucleotides are TGTGCCAGCAGTTCTCCGGGACAGGTGAACACTGAAGCTTTCTTT.